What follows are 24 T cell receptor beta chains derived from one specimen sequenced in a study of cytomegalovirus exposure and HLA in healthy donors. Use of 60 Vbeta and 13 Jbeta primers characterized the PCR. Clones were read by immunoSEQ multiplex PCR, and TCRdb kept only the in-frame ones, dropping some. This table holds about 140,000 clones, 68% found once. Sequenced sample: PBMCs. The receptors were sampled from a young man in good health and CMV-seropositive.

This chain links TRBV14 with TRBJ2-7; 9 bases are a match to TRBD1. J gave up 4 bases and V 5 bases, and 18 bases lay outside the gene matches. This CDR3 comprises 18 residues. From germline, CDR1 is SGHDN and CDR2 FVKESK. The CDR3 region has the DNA TGTGCCAGCAGCACCCGACTTCGGGGAGGACAGGGGAGTTACGAGCAGTACTTC. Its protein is CASSTRLRGGQGSYEQYF.

The CDR3 sequence is CASSLKGSYEQYF. The CDR3, as DNA: TGTGCCAGCAGTTTAAAGGGGTCCTACGAGCAGTACTTC. This chain uses TRBV27 with TRBJ2-7, with a possible D match to TRBD1 (5 bases). This CDR3 has 13 amino acids. Per the germline V gene, CDR1 is MNHEY and CDR2 is SMNVEV (reference sequence). The V gene lost 2 bases and the J gene lost 1 base, with 6 bases spanning the gap.

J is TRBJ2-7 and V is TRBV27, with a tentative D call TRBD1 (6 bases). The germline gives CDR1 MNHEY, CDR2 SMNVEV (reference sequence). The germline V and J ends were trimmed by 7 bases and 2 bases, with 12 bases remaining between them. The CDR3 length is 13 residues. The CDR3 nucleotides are TGTGCCAGCAAACAGGGAGACACCTACGAGCAGTACTTC. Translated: CASKQGDTYEQYF.

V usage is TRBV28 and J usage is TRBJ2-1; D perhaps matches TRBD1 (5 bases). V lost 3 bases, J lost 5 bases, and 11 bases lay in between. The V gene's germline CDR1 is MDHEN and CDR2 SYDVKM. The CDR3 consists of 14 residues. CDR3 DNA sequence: TGTGCCAGCAGTTTCGAAGGGGCCAACAATGAGCAGTTCTTC. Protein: CASSFEGANNEQFF.

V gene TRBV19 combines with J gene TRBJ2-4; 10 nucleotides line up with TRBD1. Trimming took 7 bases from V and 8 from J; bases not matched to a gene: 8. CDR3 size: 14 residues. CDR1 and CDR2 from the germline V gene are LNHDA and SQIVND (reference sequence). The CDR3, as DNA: TGTGCCAGTACCGCGGACAGGGGGACGTACATTCAGTACTTC. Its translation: CASTADRGTYIQYF. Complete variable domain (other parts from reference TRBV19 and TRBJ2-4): DGGITQSPKYLFRKEGQNVTLSCEQNLNHDAMYWYRQDPGQGLRLIYYSQIVNDFQKGDIAEGYSVSREKKESFPLTVTSAQKNPTAFYLCASTADRGTYIQYFGAGTRLSVL.

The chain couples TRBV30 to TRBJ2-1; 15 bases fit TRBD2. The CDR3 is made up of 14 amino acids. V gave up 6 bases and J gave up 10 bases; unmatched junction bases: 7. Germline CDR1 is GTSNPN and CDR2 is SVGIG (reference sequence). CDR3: CACGRTSGRDEQFF. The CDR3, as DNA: TGTGCCTGTGGGCGGACTAGCGGGAGGGACGAGCAGTTCTTC.

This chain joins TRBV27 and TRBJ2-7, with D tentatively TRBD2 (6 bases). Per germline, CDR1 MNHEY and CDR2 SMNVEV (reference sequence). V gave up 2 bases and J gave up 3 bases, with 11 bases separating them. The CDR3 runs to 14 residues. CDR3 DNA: TGTGCCAGCAGTTTAAAGGGAGGATACTACGAGCAGTACTTC. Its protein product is CASSLKGGYYEQYF.

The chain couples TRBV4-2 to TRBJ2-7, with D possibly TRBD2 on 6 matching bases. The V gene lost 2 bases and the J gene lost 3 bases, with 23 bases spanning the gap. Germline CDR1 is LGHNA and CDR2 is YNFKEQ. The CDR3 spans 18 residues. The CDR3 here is CASSQQAGRGNKVYEQYF. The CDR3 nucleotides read TGTGCCAGCAGCCAACAAGCGGGTCGCGGGAACAAGGTCTACGAGCAGTACTTC.

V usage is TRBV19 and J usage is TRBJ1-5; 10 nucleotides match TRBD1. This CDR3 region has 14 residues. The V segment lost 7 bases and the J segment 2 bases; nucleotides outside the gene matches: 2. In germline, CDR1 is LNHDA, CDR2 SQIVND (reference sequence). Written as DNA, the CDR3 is TGTGCCAGTACCGGGACAGGGGGCAATCAGCCCCAGCATTTT. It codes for CASTGTGGNQPQHF.

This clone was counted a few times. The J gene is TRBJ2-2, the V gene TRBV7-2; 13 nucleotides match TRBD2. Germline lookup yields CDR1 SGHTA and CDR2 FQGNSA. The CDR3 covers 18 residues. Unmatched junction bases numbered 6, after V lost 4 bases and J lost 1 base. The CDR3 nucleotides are TGTGCCAGCAGCTCCCGGACTAGCGGGAGTTTGAACACCGGGGAGCTGTTTTTT. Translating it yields CASSSRTSGSLNTGELFF.

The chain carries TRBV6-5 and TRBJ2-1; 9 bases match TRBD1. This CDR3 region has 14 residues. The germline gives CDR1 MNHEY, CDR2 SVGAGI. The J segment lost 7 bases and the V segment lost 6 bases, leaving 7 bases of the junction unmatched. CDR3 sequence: CASRRDREGNEQFF. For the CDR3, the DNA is TGTGCCAGCAGACGGGACAGGGAAGGAAATGAGCAGTTCTTC.

This CDR3 reads CASRRRVTSGSQDNEQFF. The CDR3 DNA sequence: TGCGCCAGCAGACGTAGAGTAACTAGCGGGAGCCAGGACAATGAGCAGTTCTTC. V is TRBV5-1 and J is TRBJ2-1; 11 positions match TRBD2. Germline CDR1 and CDR2: SGHRS and YFSETQ. The CDR3 runs to 18 residues. The V segment lost 5 bases and the J segment 5 bases; nucleotides outside the gene matches: 15.

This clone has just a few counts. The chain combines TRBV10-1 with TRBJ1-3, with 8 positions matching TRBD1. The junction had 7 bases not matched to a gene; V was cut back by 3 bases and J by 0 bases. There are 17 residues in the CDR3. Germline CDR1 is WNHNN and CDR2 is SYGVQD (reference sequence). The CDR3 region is CASSDGTGLDSGNTIYF. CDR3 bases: TGCGCCAGCAGTGATGGGACAGGACTCGACTCTGGAAACACCATATATTTT.

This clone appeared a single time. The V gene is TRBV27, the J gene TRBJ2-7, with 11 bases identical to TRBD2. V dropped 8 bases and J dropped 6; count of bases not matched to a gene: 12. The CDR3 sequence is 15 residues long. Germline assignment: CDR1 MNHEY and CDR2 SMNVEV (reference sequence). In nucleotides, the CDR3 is TGTGCCAGCGATCCCTCGGGACTAGCGGCAGGCGAGCAGTACTTC. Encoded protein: CASDPSGLAAGEQYF.

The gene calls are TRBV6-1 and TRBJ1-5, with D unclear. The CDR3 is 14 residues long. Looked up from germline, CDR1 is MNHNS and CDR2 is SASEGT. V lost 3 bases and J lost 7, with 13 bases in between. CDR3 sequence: CASSEEHLGQPQHF. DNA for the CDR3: TGTGCCAGCAGTGAGGAACATCTCGGGCAGCCCCAGCATTTT.

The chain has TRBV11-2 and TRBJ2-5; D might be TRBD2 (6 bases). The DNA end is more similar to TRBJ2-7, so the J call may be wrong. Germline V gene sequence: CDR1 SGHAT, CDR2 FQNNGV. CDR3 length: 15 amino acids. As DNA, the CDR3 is TGTGCCAGCAGCTTATTTCAGACTAGCTCCTACGAGCAGTACTTC. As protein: CASSLFQTSSYEQYF.

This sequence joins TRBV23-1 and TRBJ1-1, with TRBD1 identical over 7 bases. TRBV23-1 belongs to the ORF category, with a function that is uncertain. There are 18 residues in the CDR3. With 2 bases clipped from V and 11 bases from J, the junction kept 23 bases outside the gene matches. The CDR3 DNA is TGCGCCAGCAGTCAAAACGGACAGGTGGGGTGCTCGAGAGAGGGGGCTTTCTTT. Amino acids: CASSQNGQVGCSREGAFF.

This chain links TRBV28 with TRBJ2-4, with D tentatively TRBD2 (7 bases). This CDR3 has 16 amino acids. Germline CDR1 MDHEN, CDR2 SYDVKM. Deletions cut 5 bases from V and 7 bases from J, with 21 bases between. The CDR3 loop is CASSGTTGERGNIQYF. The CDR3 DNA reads TGTGCCAGCAGTGGGACAACGGGTGAGCGGGGTAACATTCAGTACTTC.

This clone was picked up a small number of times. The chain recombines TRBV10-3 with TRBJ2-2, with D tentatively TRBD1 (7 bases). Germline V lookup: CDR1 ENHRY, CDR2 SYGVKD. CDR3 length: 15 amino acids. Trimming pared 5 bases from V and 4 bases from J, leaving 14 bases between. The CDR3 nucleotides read TGTGCCATCAGTACTCAGGGGGGCGGCACCGGGGAGCTGTTTTTT. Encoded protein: CAISTQGGGTGELFF.

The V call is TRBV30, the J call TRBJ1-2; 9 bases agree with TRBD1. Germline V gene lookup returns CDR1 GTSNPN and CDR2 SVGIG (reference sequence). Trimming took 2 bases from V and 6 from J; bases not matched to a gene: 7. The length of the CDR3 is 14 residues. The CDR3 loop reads CAWSTGGGTDGYTF. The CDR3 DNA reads TGTGCCTGGAGTACAGGGGGCGGAACTGATGGCTACACCTTC.

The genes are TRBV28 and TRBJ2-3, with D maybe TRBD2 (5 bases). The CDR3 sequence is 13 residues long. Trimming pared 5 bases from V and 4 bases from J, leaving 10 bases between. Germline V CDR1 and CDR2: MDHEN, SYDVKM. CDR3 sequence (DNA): TGTGCCAGCAGTAGCGGCACCTCAGATACGCAGTATTTT. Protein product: CASSSGTSDTQYF.

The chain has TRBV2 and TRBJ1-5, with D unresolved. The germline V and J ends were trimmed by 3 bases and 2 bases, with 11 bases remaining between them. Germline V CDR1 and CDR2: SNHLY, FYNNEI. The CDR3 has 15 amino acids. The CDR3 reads CASSELLVGNQPQHF. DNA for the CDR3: TGTGCCAGCAGTGAGTTACTCGTGGGCAATCAGCCCCAGCATTTT.

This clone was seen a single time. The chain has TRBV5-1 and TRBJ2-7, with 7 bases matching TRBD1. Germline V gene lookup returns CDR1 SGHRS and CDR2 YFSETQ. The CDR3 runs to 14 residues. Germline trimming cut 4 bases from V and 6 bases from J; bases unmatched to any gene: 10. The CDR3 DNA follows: TGCGCCAGCAGCACAAACAGGGGTATCTCCGAGCAGTACTTC. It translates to CASSTNRGISEQYF.

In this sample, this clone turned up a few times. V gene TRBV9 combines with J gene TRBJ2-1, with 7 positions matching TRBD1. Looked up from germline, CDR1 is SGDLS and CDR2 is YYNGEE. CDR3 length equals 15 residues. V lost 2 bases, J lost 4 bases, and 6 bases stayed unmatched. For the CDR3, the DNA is TGTGCCAGCAGCGTCACGGGACAGCCATACAATGAGCAGTTCTTC. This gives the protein CASSVTGQPYNEQFF.